This T cell receptor beta chain came from a study of T cells in localized non-small cell lung cancer. Per the germline V gene, CDR1 is MNHNS and CDR2 is SASEGT. The CDR3 has 13 residues. Trimming shortened V by 3 bases and J by 1 base, and 6 bases separated the two germline ends. Generated by immunoSEQ multiplex PCR, the TCRdb table keeps only in-frame clones and is missing some. The profile shows tens of thousands of clones, around 79% of them singletons. The starting material was PBMCs, obtained before any cancer treatment. The gene calls are TRBV6-1 and TRBJ2-5, with a possible D match to TRBD1 (5 bases). The source is a woman aged 35-70 years with stage II squamous cell lung carcinoma. The CDR3 region is CASSDQGQETQYF. In nucleotides, the CDR3 is TGTGCCAGCAGTGACCAGGGCCAAGAGACCCAGTACTTC.